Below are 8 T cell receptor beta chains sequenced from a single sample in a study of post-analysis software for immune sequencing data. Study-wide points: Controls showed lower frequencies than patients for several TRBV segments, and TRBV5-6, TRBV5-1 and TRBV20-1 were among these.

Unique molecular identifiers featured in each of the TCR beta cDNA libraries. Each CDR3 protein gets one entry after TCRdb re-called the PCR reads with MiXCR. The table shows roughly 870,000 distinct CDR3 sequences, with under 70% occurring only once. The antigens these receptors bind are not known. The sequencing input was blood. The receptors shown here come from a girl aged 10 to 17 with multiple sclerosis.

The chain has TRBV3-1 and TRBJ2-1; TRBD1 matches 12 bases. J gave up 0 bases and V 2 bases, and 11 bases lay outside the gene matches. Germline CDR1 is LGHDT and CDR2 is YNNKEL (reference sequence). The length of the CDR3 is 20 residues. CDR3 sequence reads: CASSQLPGTGGQSSYNEQFF. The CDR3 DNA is TGTGCCAGCAGCCAACTCCCCGGGACAGGGGGCCAGAGCTCCTACAATGAGCAGTTCTTC.

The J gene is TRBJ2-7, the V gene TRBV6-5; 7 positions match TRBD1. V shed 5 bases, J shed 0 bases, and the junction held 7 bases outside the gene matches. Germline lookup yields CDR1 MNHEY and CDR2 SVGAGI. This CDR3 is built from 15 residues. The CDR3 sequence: CASSRQGPPSYEQYF. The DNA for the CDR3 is TGTGCCAGCAGTCGACAGGGTCCACCCTCCTACGAGCAGTACTTC.

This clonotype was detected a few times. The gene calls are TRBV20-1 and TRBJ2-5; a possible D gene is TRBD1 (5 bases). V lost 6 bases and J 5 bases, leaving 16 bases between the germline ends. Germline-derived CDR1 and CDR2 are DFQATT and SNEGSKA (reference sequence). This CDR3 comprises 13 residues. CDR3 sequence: CSALEGASETQYF. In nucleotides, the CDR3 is TGCAGTGCCCTCGAAGGGGCTTCGGAGACCCAGTACTTC.

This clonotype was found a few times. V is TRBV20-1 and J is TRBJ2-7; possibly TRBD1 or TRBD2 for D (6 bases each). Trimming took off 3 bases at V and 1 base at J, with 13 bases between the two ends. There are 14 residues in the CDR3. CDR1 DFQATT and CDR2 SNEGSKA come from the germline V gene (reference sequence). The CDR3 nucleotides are TGCAGTGCTAGTTTAGGGGGGCGATCCTACGAGCAGTACTTC. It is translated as CSASLGGRSYEQYF.

CDR3 amino acids: CASSLSRTSGGHRETQYF. CDR3 in DNA: TGTGCCAGCAGTTTATCTCGGACTAGCGGGGGCCACCGGGAGACCCAGTACTTC. This sequence joins TRBV12-3 or TRBV12-4 and TRBJ2-7; TRBD2 aligns across 13 bases. The J call is uncertain, as TRBJ2-5 better fits the DNA end. The length of the CDR3 is 18 residues.

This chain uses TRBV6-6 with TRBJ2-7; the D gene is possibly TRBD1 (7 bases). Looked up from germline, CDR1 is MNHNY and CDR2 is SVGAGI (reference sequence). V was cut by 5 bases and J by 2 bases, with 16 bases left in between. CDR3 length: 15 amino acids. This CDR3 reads CASSIARDSTYEQYF. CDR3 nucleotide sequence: TGTGCCAGCAGTATCGCGCGGGACAGCACCTACGAGCAGTACTTC.

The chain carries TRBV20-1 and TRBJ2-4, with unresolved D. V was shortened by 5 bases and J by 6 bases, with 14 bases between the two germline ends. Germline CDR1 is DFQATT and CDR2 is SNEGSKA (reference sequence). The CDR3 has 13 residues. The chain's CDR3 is CSARQLGINIQYF. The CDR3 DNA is TGCAGTGCTCGCCAATTGGGCATAAACATTCAGTACTTC.

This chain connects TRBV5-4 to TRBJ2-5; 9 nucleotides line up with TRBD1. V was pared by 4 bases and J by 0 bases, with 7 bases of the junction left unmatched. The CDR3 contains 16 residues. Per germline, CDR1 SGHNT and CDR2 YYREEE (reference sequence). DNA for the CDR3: TGTGCCAGCAGCCTCCCCGGACAGGGGTACCAAGAGACCCAGTACTTC. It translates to CASSLPGQGYQETQYF. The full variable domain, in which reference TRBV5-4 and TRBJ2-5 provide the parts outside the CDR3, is ETGVTQSPTHLIKTRGQQVTLRCSSQSGHNTVSWYQQALGQGPQFIFQYYREEENGRGNFPPRFSGLQFPNYSSELNVNALELDDSALYLCASSLPGQGYQETQYFGPGTRLLVL.